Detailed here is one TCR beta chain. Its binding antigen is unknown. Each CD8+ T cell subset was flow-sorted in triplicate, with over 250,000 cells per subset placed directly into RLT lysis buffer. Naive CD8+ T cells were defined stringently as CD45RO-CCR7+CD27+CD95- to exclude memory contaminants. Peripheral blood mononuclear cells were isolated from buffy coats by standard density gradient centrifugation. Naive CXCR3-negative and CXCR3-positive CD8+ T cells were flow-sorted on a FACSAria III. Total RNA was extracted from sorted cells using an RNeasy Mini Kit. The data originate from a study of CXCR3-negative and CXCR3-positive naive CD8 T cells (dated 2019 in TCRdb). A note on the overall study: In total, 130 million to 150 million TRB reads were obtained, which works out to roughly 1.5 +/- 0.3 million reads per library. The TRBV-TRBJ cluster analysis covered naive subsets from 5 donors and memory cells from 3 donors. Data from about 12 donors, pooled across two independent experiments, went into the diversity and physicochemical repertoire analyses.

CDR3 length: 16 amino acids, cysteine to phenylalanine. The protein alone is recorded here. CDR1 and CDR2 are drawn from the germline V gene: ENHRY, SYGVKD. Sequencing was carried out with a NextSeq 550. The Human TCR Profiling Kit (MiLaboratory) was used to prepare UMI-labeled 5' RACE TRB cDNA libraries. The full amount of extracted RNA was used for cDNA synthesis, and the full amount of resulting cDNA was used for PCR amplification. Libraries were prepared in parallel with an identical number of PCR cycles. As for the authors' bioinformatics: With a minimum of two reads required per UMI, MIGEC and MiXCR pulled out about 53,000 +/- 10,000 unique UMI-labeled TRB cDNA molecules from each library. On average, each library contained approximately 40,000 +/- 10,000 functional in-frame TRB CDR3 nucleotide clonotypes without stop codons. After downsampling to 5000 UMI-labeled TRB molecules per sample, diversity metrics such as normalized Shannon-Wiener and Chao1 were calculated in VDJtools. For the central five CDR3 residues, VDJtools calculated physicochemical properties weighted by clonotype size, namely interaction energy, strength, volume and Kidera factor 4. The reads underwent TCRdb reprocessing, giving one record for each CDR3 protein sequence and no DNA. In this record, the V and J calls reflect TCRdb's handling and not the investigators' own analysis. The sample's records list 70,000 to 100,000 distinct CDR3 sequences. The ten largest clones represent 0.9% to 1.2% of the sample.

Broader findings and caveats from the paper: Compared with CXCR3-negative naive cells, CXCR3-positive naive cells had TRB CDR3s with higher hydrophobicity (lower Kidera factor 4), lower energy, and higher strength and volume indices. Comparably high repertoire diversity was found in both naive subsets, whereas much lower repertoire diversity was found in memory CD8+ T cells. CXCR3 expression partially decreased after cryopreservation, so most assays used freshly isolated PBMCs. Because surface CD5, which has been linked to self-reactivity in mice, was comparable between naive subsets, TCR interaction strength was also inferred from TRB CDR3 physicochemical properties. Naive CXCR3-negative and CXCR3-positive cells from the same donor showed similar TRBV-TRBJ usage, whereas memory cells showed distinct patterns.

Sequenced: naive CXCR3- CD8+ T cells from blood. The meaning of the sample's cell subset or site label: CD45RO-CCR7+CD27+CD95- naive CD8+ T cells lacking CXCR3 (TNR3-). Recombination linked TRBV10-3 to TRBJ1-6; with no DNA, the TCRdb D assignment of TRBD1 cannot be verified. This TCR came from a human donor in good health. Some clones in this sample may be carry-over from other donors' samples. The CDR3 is CAISEWPGTGDSPLHF.